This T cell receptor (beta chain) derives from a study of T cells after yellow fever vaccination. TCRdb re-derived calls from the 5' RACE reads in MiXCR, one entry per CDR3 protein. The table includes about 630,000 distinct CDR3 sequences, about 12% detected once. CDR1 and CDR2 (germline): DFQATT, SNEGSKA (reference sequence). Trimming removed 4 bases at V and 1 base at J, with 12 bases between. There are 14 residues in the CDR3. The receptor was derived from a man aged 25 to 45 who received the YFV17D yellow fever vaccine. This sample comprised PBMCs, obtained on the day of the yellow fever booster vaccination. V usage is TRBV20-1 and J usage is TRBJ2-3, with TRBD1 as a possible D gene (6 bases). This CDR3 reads CSATLGGGTDTQYF. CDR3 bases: TGCAGTGCTACCCTAGGGGGTGGCACAGATACGCAGTATTTT.